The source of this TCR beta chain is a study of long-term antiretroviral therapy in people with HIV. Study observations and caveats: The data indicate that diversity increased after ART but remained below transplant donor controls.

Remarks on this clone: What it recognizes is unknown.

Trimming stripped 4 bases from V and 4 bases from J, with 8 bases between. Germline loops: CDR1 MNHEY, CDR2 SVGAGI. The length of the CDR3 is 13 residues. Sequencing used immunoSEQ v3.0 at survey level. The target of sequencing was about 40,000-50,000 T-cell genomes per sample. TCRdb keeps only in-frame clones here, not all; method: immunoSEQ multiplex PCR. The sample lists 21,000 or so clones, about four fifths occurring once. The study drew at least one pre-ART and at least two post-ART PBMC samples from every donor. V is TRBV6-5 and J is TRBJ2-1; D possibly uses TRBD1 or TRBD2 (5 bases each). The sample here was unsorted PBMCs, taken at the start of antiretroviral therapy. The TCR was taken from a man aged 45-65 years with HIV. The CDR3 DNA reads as TGTGCCAGCAGTTGGGGGTTTTACAATGAGCAGTTCTTC. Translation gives CASSWGFYNEQFF.